The sequence of this T cell receptor beta chain was determined in a study of shared clonotypes between healthy human individuals. Trimming shortened V by 2 bases and J by 6 bases, and 9 bases separated the two germline ends. The germline gives CDR1 GTSNPN, CDR2 SVGIG (reference sequence). The CDR3 sequence is 12 residues long. This clone was seen repeatedly, ten times or more. Produced via immunoSEQ multiplex PCR; TCRdb's table is partial and in-frame only. The top ten hold less than 1.5% of the sample, which has about 1 million clones, around 76% seen once. Input material: memory CD4+ T cells sorted from blood. The subset here: CD45RA-negative fraction. This chain connects TRBV30 to TRBJ2-3; the D is unclear. The sequence was obtained from a man in his late teens or twenties in good health. The CDR3 is CAWSQAGDTQYF. CDR3 DNA: TGTGCCTGGAGTCAGGCTGGGGATACGCAGTATTTT.